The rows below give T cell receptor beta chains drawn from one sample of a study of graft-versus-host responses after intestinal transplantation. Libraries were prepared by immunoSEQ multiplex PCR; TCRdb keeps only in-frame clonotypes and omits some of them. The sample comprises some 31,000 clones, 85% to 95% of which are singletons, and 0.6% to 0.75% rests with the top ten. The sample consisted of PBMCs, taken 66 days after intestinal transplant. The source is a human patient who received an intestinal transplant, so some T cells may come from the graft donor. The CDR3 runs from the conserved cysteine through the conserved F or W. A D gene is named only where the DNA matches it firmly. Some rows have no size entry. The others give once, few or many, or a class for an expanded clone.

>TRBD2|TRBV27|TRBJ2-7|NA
CASSLILAGRYEQYF
TGTGCCAGCAGTTTAATTCTAGCGGGGCGGTACGAGCAGTACTTC
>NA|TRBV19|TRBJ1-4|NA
CASNLGLGEKLFF
TGTGCCAGTAATCTTGGGCTAGGGGAAAAACTGTTTTTT
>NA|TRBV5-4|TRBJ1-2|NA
CASSLGGAYGYTF
TGTGCCAGCAGCTTGGGGGGGGCTTATGGCTACACCTTC
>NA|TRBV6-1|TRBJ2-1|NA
CASSEDSSYNEQFF
TGTGCCAGCAGTGAAGACAGCTCCTACAATGAGCAGTTCTTC
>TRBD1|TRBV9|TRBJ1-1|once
CASSVAPVGTGEGSFF
TGTGCCAGCAGCGTAGCCCCCGTCGGGACAGGGGAGGGGTCGTTCTTT
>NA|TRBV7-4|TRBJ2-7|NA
CASSFLLGIRREQYF
TGTGCCAGCAGCTTTCTTCTCGGGATTCGGCGCGAGCAGTACTTC
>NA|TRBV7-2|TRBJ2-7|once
CASSFGTGEQYF
TGTGCCAGCAGCTTCGGTACGGGAGAGCAGTACTTC
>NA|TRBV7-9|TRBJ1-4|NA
CASSLDGEKLFF
TGTGCCAGCAGCTTAGATGGAGAAAAACTGTTTTTT
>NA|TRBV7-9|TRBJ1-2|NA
CAEVHRSGGYTF
TGTGCCGAAGTTCACAGATCAGGCGGCTACACCTTC
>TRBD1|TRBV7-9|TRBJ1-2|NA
CASSLVMDRGSGYTF
TGTGCCAGCAGCTTAGTAATGGACAGGGGGTCTGGCTACACCTTC
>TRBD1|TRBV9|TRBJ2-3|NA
CASSAPQGASTDTQYF
TGTGCCAGCAGCGCGCCTCAGGGGGCGAGCACAGATACGCAGTATTTT
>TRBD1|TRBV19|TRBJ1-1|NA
CATGTGITEAFF
TGTGCCACCGGGACAGGGATCACTGAAGCTTTCTTT
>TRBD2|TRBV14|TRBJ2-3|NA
CASSLAGGPDSTDTQYF
TGTGCCAGCAGCCTAGCGGGGGGGCCCGATAGCACAGATACGCAGTATTTT
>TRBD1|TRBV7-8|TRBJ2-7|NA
CASSGGQSYEQYF
TGTGCCAGCAGCGGGGGACAGTCCTACGAGCAGTACTTC
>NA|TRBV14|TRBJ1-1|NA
CASSQDIGFTEAFF
TGTGCCAGCAGCCAAGATATCGGGTTCACTGAAGCTTTCTTT
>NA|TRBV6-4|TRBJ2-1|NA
CASSDEPGNNEQFF
TGTGCCAGCAGTGACGAGCCGGGAAATAATGAGCAGTTCTTC
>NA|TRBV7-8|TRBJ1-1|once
CASTVGEAFF
TGTGCCAGCACTGTAGGGGAAGCTTTCTTT
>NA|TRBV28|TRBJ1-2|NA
CASSLEQGSRYGYTF
TGTGCCAGCAGTTTAGAGCAGGGTAGTCGCTATGGCTACACCTTC
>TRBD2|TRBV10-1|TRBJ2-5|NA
CASSESSASGYEETQYF
TGCGCCAGCAGTGAGTCGTCGGCTAGCGGCTACGAAGAGACCCAGTACTTC
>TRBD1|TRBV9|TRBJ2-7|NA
CASGTELSYEQYF
TGTGCCAGCGGGACAGAGCTTTCCTACGAGCAGTACTTC
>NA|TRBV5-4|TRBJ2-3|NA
CASSSDLSTDTQYF
TGTGCCAGCAGCTCCGACCTTAGCACAGATACGCAGTATTTT
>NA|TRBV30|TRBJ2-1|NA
CAWSLPGDYNEQFF
TGTGCCTGGAGCCTCCCTGGGGACTACAATGAGCAGTTCTTC
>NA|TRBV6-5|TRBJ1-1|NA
CAGMGGTRRAEAFF
TGTGCCGGCATGGGAGGCACTCGGAGGGCTGAAGCTTTCTTT
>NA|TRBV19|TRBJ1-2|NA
CASNQGISGYTF
TGTGCCAGCAATCAGGGAATAAGCGGCTACACCTTC
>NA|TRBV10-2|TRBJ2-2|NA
CASSEKGLAITGELFF
TGCGCCAGCAGTGAGAAGGGACTGGCAATCACCGGGGAGCTGTTTTTT
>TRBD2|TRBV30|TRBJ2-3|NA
CAWTPSGLSLQYF
TGTGCCTGGACCCCTAGCGGGTTGTCTTTACAGTATTTT
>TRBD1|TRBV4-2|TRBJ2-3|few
CASSQAVKGALYTDTQYF
TGTGCCAGCAGCCAGGCCGTGAAGGGGGCCCTTTACACAGATACGCAGTATTTT
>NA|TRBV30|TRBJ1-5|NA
CAWSSGGGVNQPQHF
TGTGCCTGGAGTTCAGGTGGGGGGGTTAATCAGCCCCAGCATTTT
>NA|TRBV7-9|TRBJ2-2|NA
CASSFSGEATGELFF
TGTGCCAGCAGCTTCTCCGGAGAGGCGACCGGGGAGCTGTTTTTT
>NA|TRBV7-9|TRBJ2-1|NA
CASGWIGGYNEQFF
TGTGCCAGCGGTTGGATTGGCGGTTACAATGAGCAGTTCTTC
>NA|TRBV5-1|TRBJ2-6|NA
CASSGDSGANVLTF
TGCGCCAGCAGCGGAGACTCTGGGGCCAACGTCCTGACTTTC
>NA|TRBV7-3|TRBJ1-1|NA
CASSLGGRGTEAFF
TGTGCCAGCAGCTTAGGTGGGCGGGGCACTGAAGCTTTCTTT
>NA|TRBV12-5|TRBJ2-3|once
CASQRVQIADTQYF
TGTGCTAGCCAGCGGGTCCAGATTGCAGATACGCAGTATTTT
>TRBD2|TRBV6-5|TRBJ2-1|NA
CATGLAGLNEQFF
TGTGCCACCGGACTAGCGGGGCTCAATGAGCAGTTCTTC
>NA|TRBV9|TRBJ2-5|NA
CASSVGYGRRETQYF
TGTGCCAGCAGCGTGGGATACGGTCGGCGAGAGACCCAGTACTTC
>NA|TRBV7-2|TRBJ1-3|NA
CASSLWGGSGNTIYF
TGTGCCAGCAGCTTATGGGGAGGATCTGGAAACACCATATATTTT
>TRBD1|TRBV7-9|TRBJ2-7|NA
CASSLAGQGTYEQYF
TGTGCCAGCAGCTTAGCGGGACAGGGAACCTACGAGCAGTACTTC
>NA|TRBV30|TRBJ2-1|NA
CAWSYNSGNEQFF
TGTGCCTGGAGTTACAACTCGGGCAATGAGCAGTTCTTC
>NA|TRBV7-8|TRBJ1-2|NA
CASSLALNYGYTF
TGTGCCAGCAGCTTAGCTCTTAACTATGGCTACACCTTC
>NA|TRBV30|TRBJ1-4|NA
CAWRLPGTAEKLFF
TGTGCCTGGAGATTACCCGGGACCGCTGAAAAACTGTTTTTT
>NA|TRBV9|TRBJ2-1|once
CASSVGGGVNEQFF
TGTGCCAGCAGCGTAGGTGGGGGCGTAAATGAGCAGTTCTTC
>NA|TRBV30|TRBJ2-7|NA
CAWTRDSYEQYF
TGTGCCTGGACCAGAGACAGCTACGAGCAGTACTTC
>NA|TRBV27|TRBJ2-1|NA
CASSRGDEQFF
TGTGCCAGCAGCCGGGGCGATGAGCAGTTCTTC
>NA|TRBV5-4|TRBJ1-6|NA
CASSLGGTKGGSPLHF
TGTGCCAGCAGCTTGGGGGGGACGAAAGGAGGGTCACCCCTCCACTTT